This T cell receptor (beta chain) is drawn from a study of lymphopenia after photon versus proton radiotherapy. The protocol was immunoSEQ multiplex PCR, while the TCRdb copy is restricted to in-frame clones and leaves out a portion. The table shows over 4,500 clones, with more than 60% occurring only once. Study conclusions and caveats: Only patients who died were analyzed for survival; proton advantage is unproven. In patients who died, overall survival fell as post-nadir TCR diversity dropped more. Proton therapy kept repertoires fairly stable, unlike photons, which gained effector/memory cells. Post-nadir diversity loss with photons came from oligoclonal expansion, particularly CD8+ Temra cells.

This clone came up a few times. The antigen is undetermined. Trimming shortened V by 5 bases and J by 7 bases, and 14 bases separated the two germline ends. Germline V CDR1 and CDR2: SGHNT, YENEEA. This CDR3 is built from 13 residues. The chain uses TRBV11-3 and TRBJ1-1; the D gene is possibly TRBD1 (6 bases). This sample comprised peripheral blood, obtained from a patient treated with proton-based radiotherapy. The source of this sequence is an elderly man with esophageal cancer. CDR3 in amino acids: CASSHSTGFEAFF. CDR3 in DNA: TGTGCCAGCAGCCACTCTACAGGGTTTGAAGCTTTCTTT.